The sequence of this TCR beta chain was determined in a study of resident and recirculating memory T cells in vitiligo. The protocol was immunoSEQ multiplex PCR, while the TCRdb copy is restricted to in-frame clones and leaves out a portion. The sample includes roughly 80,000 clones, about 92% of them seen just once. The length of the CDR3 is 15 residues. The germline gives CDR1 SGHAT, CDR2 FQNNGV. With 5 bases clipped from V and 7 bases from J, the junction kept 13 bases outside the gene matches. Sequenced material: blood. This rearrangement joins TRBV11-2 to TRBJ1-1, with 7 bases matching TRBD1. The TCR comes from a male donor with vitiligo. As DNA, the CDR3 is TGTGCCAGCAGCCCCCGGGACAGCGGTGGGGTTGAAGCTTTCTTT. Its protein product is CASSPRDSGGVEAFF.